The clone carrying this T cell receptor beta chain was counted ten times or more. The record originates from a study of blood T cell repertoires in COVID-19. Study at large: Donors in the United States, Italy and Spain gave samples during acute or convalescent COVID-19. T cells, B-cell-depleted T cells, or PBMCs supplied cDNA or gDNA.

In germline, CDR1 is LNHDA, CDR2 SQIVND (reference sequence). This CDR3 has 13 amino acids. V lost 3 bases to trimming and J lost 1 base, with 6 bases between them. How the authors handled the data: From reference gene primer amplification, estimates of nucleated cell counts were derived. Here immunoSEQ multiplex PCR was the method, and the copy in TCRdb shows in-frame clones only, minus some. Clonal size and the V and J genes are those of that table, whereas D and trimming came from the DNA. Here the sample spans around 130,000 clones, approximately 84% being singletons. This sequence joins TRBV19 and TRBJ1-2; perhaps TRBD1 as D (5 bases). This clonotype originated in a human donor in a cohort sampled during active COVID-19. Sequenced sample: peripheral blood. This CDR3 is CASSIDSNYGYTF. CDR3 DNA sequence: TGTGCCAGTAGTATCGACAGTAACTATGGCTACACCTTC.